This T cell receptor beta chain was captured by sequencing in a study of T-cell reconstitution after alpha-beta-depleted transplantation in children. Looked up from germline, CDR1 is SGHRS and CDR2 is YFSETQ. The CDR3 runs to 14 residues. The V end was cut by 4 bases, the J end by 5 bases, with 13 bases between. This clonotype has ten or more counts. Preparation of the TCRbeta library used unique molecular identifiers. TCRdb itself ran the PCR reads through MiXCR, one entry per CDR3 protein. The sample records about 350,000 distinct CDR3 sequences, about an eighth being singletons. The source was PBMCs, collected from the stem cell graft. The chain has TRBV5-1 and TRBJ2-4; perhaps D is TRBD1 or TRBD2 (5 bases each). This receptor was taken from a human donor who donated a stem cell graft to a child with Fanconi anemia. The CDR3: CASSVSGAQNIQYF. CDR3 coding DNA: TGCGCCAGCAGCGTTTCCGGGGCCCAAAACATTCAGTACTTC.